Each of the 9 T cell receptor beta chains below was sequenced from the same sample in a study of shared clonotypes between healthy human individuals. TCRdb's copy holds only in-frame clones and misses some; the assay was immunoSEQ multiplex PCR. In the table there are some 1.4 million clones, around 95% of which are singletons. The sample consisted of naive CD4+ T cells sorted from blood. The subset here: CD45RA+ positively selected. These receptors originate from a man aged 30 to 39 in good health.

This chain joins TRBV7-2 and TRBJ2-5; 13 bases align to TRBD2. The CDR3 has 16 residues. Germline V gene data show CDR1 as SGHTA and CDR2 as FQGNSA. V gave up 2 bases and J gave up 5 bases; unmatched junction bases: 5. CDR3 sequence: CASSLFRTSGSETQYF. The CDR3 DNA follows: TGTGCCAGCAGCTTATTTCGGACTAGCGGGAGTGAGACCCAGTACTTC.

This clone was observed a few times. The gene calls are TRBV10-3 and TRBJ1-1; D not certain. CDR3 size: 11 residues. The germline V and J ends were trimmed by 10 bases and 6 bases, with 12 bases remaining between them. Germline lookup yields CDR1 ENHRY and CDR2 SYGVKD. This CDR3 is CASQQEAEAFF. In DNA form, the CDR3 reads TGTGCCAGCCAGCAGGAGGCTGAAGCTTTCTTT.

The chain has TRBV6-1 and TRBJ1-5; D uncertain. The V end was cut by 2 bases, the J end by 1 base, with 6 bases between. CDR3 length equals 14 residues. Germline V gene sequence: CDR1 MNHNS, CDR2 SASEGT. CDR3 sequence reads: CASSELNSNQPQHF. Written as DNA, the CDR3 is TGTGCCAGCAGTGAATTGAACAGCAATCAGCCCCAGCATTTT.

The genes are TRBV2 and TRBJ2-1, with D unclear. CDR1 SNHLY and CDR2 FYNNEI come from the germline V gene. Trimming stripped 6 bases from V and 10 bases from J, with 7 bases between. The CDR3 is made up of 10 amino acids. The chain's CDR3 is CASRLREQFF. The CDR3 DNA sequence: TGTGCCAGCAGATTGAGGGAGCAGTTCTTC.

This chain connects TRBV5-1 to TRBJ2-1; 8 bases match TRBD2. Germline lookup yields CDR1 SGHRS and CDR2 YFSETQ. The CDR3 is made up of 15 amino acids. J was trimmed by 5 bases and V by 4 bases; bases with no gene match: 8. The chain's CDR3 is CASSPIAGQNNEQFF. Written as DNA, the CDR3 is TGCGCCAGCAGCCCGATAGCGGGACAAAACAATGAGCAGTTCTTC.

The chain is built from TRBV27 and TRBJ2-5; D perhaps matches TRBD2 (6 bases). The CDR3 is made up of 14 amino acids. CDR1 and CDR2 (germline): MNHEY, SMNVEV (reference sequence). Deletions cut 6 bases from V and 4 bases from J, with 15 bases between. The CDR3 sequence is CASRKHYGGETQYF. CDR3 sequence (DNA): TGTGCCAGCAGAAAACACTACGGGGGAGAGACCCAGTACTTC.

The chain links TRBV5-4 to TRBJ2-7; tentative D call: TRBD1 (7 bases). V was cut by 4 bases and J by 4 bases, with 18 bases left in between. The CDR3 length is 15 residues. Germline V gene lookup returns CDR1 SGHNT and CDR2 YYREEE (reference sequence). CDR3 loop: CASSGGPTGPYEQYF. Written as DNA, the CDR3 is TGTGCCAGCAGCGGAGGGCCGACAGGGCCGTACGAGCAGTACTTC.

The chain carries TRBV5-4 and TRBJ2-7; a weak D match, TRBD1 (6 bases). Trimming took off 4 bases at V and 6 bases at J, with 14 bases between the two ends. The CDR3 is made up of 13 amino acids. Germline CDR1 SGHNT, CDR2 YYREEE (reference sequence). The CDR3 coding sequence is TGTGCCAGCAGCCAACAGGGTTGGGGCGAGCAGTACTTC. It encodes CASSQQGWGEQYF.

In this sample, this clone turned up once. This chain links TRBV11-2 with TRBJ2-7; D is perhaps TRBD2 (5 bases). The CDR3 consists of 15 residues. V lost 5 bases, J lost 2 bases, and 16 bases lay in between. The germline V gene has CDR1 SGHAT and CDR2 FQNNGV. The CDR3 bases are TGTGCCAGCAGCCACGGGGTGGGCAGACCCTACGAGCAGTACTTC. It codes for CASSHGVGRPYEQYF.